Below, one T cell receptor (beta chain) is given with its context. Its specificity is not known. The V segment lost 3 bases and the J segment 6 bases; nucleotides outside the gene matches: 7. The germline CDR1 and CDR2 sequences are SQVTM and ANQGSEA. This CDR3 is built from 14 residues. This record belongs to a study of T cell responses to AZD1222 COVID-19 vaccine. Study information: Doses given second, at about 4 or about 12 weeks, were pooled. Study-wide results and caveats: The study identified only 6 or 7 AZD1222 recipients as seropositive at baseline. CD4 TCRs linked to vaccination spanned spike, dominating at 160-218 and 743-854. A rise in Spike-specific TCR breadth and depth followed two AZD1222 doses.

The data were produced by immunoSEQ multiplex PCR, yet TCRdb's version contains in-frame clones alone and is incomplete. The sample lists about 150,000 clones; about 90% were seen once. The rearrangement joins TRBV29-1 to TRBJ2-7; the match to TRBD1 covers 11 bases. The source is an adult in good health. The starting material was peripheral blood, obtained on day 0 of AZD1222 vaccination. CDR3 amino acids: CSVEDTGTGGEQYF. CDR3 sequence (DNA): TGCAGCGTTGAGGACACCGGGACAGGGGGCGAGCAGTACTTC.